The clone carrying this TCR beta chain was recorded many times. What it binds is not known. Preparation of the TCRbeta library was carried out with unique molecular identifiers. TCRdb itself ran the PCR reads through MiXCR, one entry per CDR3 protein. The data hold 150,000 to 200,000 distinct CDR3 sequences, with approximately 6% observed a single time. The entry originates in a study of T-cell reconstitution after alpha-beta-depleted transplantation in children. General study findings and limits: Reportedly, roughly two months post-transplant, alpha-beta T cells arose from several hundred expanded graft clones. After transplant, high TCRbeta diversity at day 60 in some patients arose from surviving recipient T cells and thymic progenitors.

This TCR came from a girl under three years old with combined immunodeficiency, due to receive a stem cell transplant. The specimen was PBMCs, collected before TCRalphabeta/CD19-depleted stem cell transplant.

The CDR3 region is CSASYVPSGRARQYF. The DNA for the CDR3 is TGCAGTGCTAGTTATGTTCCTAGCGGGAGGGCCCGGCAGTACTTC. The chain carries TRBV20-1 and TRBJ2-7, with 12 bases matching TRBD2. CDR1 and CDR2 (germline): DFQATT, SNEGSKA (reference sequence). The CDR3 length is 15 residues. After removal of 3 bases from V and 9 bases from J, the junction contained 12 bases not matched to a gene.